This T cell receptor beta chain was documented in a study of blood T cell repertoires in COVID-19. The method was immunoSEQ multiplex PCR; TCRdb's version includes in-frame clones alone and lacks a portion of them. The sample lists around 450,000 clones; 75% to 90% were seen once. The V gene's germline CDR1 is MDHEN and CDR2 SYDVKM. The CDR3 loop spans 12 amino acids. V dropped 9 bases and J dropped 3 bases, with 9 bases sitting between them. This clonotype originated in a woman in her late teens or twenties who had recovered from COVID-19. Material for sequencing was PBMCs or T cells enriched from blood (not recorded which). The chain has TRBV28 and TRBJ1-5; D gene ambiguous. The CDR3 nucleotides read TGTGCCAGTGGACTTAACAATCAGCCCCAGCATTTT. Translating gives CASGLNNQPQHF.